The 5 T cell receptor beta chains below come from one sample, sequenced in a study of blood T cell repertoires in COVID-19. Generated by immunoSEQ multiplex PCR, the TCRdb table keeps only in-frame clones and is missing some. Altogether 250,000 or so clones are present, about four fifths being singletons, with the ten largest covering 4% to 5%. The sequencing sample was made of peripheral blood. Source of these receptors: a woman aged 70-85 years with acute or convalescent COVID-19.

V gene TRBV12-3 or TRBV12-4 combines with J gene TRBJ2-2; D call uncertain. The germline V and J ends were trimmed by 8 bases and 0 bases, with 7 bases remaining between them. The CDR3 consists of 13 residues. In nucleotides, the CDR3 is TGTGCCAGCGGCACCTCGAACACCGGGGAGCTGTTTTTT. It codes for CASGTSNTGELFF.

The rearrangement uses TRBV11-2 and TRBJ2-1; 9 bases fit TRBD2. The V segment lost 0 bases and the J segment 0 bases; nucleotides outside the gene matches: 3. The CDR3 has 17 residues. CDR1 and CDR2 from the germline V gene are SGHAT and FQNNGV. CDR3 loop: CASSLEAGGSSYNEQFF. The CDR3, as DNA: TGTGCCAGCAGCTTAGAGGCGGGGGGGAGCTCCTACAATGAGCAGTTCTTC.

This clone was detected ten times or more. The V gene is TRBV4-2, the J gene TRBJ2-7; TRBD2 aligns across 10 bases. Losses at the gene ends were 0 bases for V and 5 bases for J; bases not matched to a gene: 7. Germline V gene lookup returns CDR1 LGHNA and CDR2 YNFKEQ. This CDR3 spans 16 amino acids. The DNA for the CDR3 is TGTGCCAGCAGCCAAGATGGCACTAGCGGGGCCAACGAGCAGTACTTC. Protein: CASSQDGTSGANEQYF.

The rearrangement uses TRBV29-1 and TRBJ2-1, with 10 bases that match TRBD1. J gave up 4 bases and V 7 bases, and 4 bases lay outside the gene matches. Germline CDR1 SQVTM, CDR2 ANQGSEA. This CDR3 is built from 13 residues. CDR3 protein: CSGGQGVYNEQFF. The CDR3, as DNA: TGCAGCGGAGGACAGGGGGTATACAATGAGCAGTTCTTC.

V is TRBV7-2 and J is TRBJ2-5; 9 bases are a match to TRBD2. CDR3 size: 16 residues. With 1 base clipped from V and 5 bases from J, the junction kept 8 bases outside the gene matches. Germline V CDR1 and CDR2: SGHTA, FQGNSA. In DNA, the CDR3 is TGTGCCAGCAGCTTAGACGGCGGGGGGGCCGGGGAGACCCAGTACTTC. It codes for CASSLDGGGAGETQYF.